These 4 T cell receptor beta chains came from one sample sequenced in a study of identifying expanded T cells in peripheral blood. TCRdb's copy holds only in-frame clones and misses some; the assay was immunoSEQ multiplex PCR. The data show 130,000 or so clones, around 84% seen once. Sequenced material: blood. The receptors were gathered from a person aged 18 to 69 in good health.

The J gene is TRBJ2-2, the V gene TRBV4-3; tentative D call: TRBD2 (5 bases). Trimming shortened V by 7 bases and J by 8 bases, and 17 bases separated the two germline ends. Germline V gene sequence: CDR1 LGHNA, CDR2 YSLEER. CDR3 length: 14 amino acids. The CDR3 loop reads CASTNSDPGGELFF. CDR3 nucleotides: TGCGCCAGCACAAACTCCGACCCGGGAGGGGAGCTGTTTTTT.

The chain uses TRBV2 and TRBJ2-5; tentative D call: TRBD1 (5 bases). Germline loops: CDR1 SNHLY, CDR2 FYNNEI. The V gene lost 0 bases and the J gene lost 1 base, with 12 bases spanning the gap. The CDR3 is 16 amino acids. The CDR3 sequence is CASSEAEPRGQETQYF. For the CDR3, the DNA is TGTGCCAGCAGTGAAGCCGAACCTAGGGGCCAAGAGACCCAGTACTTC.

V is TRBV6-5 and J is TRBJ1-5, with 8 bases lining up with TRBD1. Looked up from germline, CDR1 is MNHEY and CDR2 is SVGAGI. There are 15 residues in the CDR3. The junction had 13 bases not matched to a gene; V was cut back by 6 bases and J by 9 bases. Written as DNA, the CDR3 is TGTGCCAGCAGCCCGGATCAGGGGGCGGGGGGGCCCCAGCATTTT. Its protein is CASSPDQGAGGPQHF.

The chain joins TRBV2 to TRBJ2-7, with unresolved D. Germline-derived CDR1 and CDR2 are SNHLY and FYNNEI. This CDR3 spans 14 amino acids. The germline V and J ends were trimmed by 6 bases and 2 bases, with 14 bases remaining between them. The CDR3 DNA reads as TGTGCCAGCAGGCTCTTGGCAGCTGCCTACGAGCAGTACTTC. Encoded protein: CASRLLAAAYEQYF.